This T cell receptor beta chain is drawn from a study of OX40 agonist ivuxolimab in advanced cancers. Study conclusions and caveats: There was clonal expansion of CD4+ and CD8+ blood T cells by week 6 at 0.1 to 3.0 mg/kg. Among some nonresponders, normalized T-cell clonal expansion was also low.

Concerning this clone itself: The antigen remains unidentified.

The method was immunoSEQ multiplex PCR; TCRdb's version includes in-frame clones alone and lacks a portion of them. The sample contains about 100,000 clones, around 89% of which appear only once. CDR1 is SEHNR and CDR2 is FQNEAQ in the germline V gene (reference sequence). CDR3 length equals 16 residues. The V and J ends lost 7 bases and 6 bases respectively, with 22 bases between them. Blood draws occurred at baseline, cycle 4 day 1, and cycle 7 day 1. This TCR derives from an adult with an advanced solid tumor such as melanoma, head and neck, liver or kidney cancer. Sequenced here: CD4+ or CD8+ T cells sorted from blood, sampled in a trial of the OX40 agonist ivuxolimab. The chain recombines TRBV7-9 with TRBJ2-1; D gene ambiguous. The DNA for the CDR3 is TGTGCCAGCACCTCGTCCCCGGGCGTGTCAATCAATGAGCAGTTCTTC. It yields the protein CASTSSPGVSINEQFF.